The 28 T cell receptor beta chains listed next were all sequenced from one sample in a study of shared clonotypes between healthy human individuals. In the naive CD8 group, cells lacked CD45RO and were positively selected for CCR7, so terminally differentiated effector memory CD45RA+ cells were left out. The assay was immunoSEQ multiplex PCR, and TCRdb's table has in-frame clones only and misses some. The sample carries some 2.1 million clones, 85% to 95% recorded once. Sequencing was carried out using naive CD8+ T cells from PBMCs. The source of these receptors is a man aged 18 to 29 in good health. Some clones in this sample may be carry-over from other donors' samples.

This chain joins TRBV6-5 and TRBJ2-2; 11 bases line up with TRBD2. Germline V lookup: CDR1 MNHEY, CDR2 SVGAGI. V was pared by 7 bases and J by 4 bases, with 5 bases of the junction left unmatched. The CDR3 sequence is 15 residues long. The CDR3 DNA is TGTGCCAGCACCGCCCTAGCGGGAGGCACCGGGGAGCTGTTTTTT. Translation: CASTALAGGTGELFF.

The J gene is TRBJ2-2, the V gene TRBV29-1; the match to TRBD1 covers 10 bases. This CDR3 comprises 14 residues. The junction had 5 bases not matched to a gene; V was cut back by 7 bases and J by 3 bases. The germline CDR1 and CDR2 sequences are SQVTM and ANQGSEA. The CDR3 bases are TGCAGCGCCCAGGGACAGGGGTACACCGGGGAGCTGTTTTTT. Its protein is CSAQGQGYTGELFF.

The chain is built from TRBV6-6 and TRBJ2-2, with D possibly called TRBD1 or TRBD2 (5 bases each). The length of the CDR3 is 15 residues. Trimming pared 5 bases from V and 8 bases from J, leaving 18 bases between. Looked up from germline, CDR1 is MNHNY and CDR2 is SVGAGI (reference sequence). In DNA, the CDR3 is TGTGCCAGCAGTGGAAGGGACCTCGACGGGGGGGAGCTGTTTTTT. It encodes CASSGRDLDGGELFF.

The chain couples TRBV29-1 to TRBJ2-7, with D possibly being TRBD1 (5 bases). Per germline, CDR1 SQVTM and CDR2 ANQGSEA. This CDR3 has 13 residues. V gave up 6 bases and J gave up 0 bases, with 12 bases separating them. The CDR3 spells CSVGVSTSYEQYF. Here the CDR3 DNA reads TGCAGCGTAGGGGTCTCTACCTCCTACGAGCAGTACTTC.

This CDR3 reads CASRSPREQYF. The CDR3, as DNA: TGCGCCAGTCGGTCCCCTCGCGAGCAGTACTTC. The chain recombines TRBV10-2 with TRBJ2-7; D call uncertain. V shed 9 bases and J shed 6 bases, with 12 bases lying between them. The CDR3 sequence is 11 residues long. Germline V CDR1 and CDR2: WSHSY, SAAADI.

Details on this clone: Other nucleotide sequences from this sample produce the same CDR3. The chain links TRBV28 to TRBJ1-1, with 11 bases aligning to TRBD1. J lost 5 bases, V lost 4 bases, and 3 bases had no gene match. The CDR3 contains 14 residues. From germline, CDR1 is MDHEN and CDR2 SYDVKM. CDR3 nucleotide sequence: TGTGCCAGCAGTTGGGGACAGGGGGGGACTGAAGCTTTCTTT. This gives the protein CASSWGQGGTEAFF.

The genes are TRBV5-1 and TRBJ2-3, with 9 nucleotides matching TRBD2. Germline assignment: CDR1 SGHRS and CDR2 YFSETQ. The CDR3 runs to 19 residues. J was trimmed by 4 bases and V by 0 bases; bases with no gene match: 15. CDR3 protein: CASSLGAGGPGIIADTQYF. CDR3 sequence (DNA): TGCGCCAGCAGCTTGGGTGCGGGAGGGCCGGGAATAATCGCAGATACGCAGTATTTT.

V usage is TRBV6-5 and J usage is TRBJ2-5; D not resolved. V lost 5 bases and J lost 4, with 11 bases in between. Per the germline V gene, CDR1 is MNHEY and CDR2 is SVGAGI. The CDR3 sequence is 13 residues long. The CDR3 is CASSISSRETQYF. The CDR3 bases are TGTGCCAGCAGTATCTCGTCCCGAGAGACCCAGTACTTC.

The CDR3 sequence: CASSLLGEGAAETQYF. The CDR3, as DNA: TGTGCCAGCAGCCTACTAGGTGAGGGTGCCGCGGAGACCCAGTACTTC. The V and J genes are TRBV6-6 and TRBJ2-5; possible D gene TRBD2, 5 bases. The CDR3 runs to 16 residues. Deletions cut 6 bases from V and 5 bases from J, with 22 bases between. CDR1 and CDR2 (germline): MNHNY, SVGAGI (reference sequence).

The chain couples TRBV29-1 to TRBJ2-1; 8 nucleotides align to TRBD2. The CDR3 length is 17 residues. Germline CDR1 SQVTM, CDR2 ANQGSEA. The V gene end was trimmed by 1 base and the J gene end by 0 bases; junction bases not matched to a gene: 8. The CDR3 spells CSVEAGGETTSYNEQFF. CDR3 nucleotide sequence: TGCAGCGTTGAAGCGGGGGGGGAGACTACCTCCTACAATGAGCAGTTCTTC.

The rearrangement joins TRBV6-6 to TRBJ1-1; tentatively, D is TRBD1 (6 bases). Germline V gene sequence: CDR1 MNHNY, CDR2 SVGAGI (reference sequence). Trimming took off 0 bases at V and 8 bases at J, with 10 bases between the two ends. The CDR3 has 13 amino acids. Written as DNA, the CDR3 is TGTGCCAGCAGTTACTCTCCAGGGACAGAAGCTTTCTTT. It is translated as CASSYSPGTEAFF.

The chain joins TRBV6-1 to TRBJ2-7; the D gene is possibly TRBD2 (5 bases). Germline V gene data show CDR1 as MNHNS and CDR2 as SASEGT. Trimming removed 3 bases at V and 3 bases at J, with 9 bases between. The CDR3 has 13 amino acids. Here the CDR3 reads CASSEDGGYEQYF. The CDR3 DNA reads TGTGCCAGCAGTGAGGACGGAGGCTACGAGCAGTACTTC.

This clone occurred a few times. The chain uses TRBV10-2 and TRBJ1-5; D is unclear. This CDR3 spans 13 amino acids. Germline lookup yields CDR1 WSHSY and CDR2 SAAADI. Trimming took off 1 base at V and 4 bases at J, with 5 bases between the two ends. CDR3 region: CASSEYRNQPQHF. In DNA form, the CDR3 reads TGCGCCAGCAGTGAGTACAGAAATCAGCCCCAGCATTTT.

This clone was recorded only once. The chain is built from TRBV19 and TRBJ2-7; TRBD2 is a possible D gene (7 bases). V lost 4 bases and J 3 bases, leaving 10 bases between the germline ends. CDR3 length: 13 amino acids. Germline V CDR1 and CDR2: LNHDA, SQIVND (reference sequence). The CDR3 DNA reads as TGTGCCAGTAGTAGGGGGGGACACTACGAGCAGTACTTC. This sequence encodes CASSRGGHYEQYF.

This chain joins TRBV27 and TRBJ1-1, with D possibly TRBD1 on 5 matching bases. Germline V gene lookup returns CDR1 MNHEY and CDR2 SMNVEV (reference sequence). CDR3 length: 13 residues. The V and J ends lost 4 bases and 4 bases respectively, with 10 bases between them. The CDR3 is CASSYQGSTEAFF. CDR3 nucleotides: TGTGCCAGCAGTTACCAGGGAAGCACTGAAGCTTTCTTT.

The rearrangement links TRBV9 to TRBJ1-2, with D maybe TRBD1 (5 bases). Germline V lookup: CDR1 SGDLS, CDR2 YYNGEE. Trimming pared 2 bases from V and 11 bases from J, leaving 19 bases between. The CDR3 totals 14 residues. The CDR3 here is CASSVGGQGIRYTF. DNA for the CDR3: TGTGCCAGCAGCGTCGGAGGGCAGGGAATTAGGTACACCTTC. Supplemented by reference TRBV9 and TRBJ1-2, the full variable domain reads DSGVTQTPKHLITATGQRVTLRCSPRSGDLSVYWYQQSLDQGLQFLIQYYNGEERAKGNILERFSAQQFPDLHSELNLSSLELGDSALYFCASSVGGQGIRYTFGSGTRLTVV.

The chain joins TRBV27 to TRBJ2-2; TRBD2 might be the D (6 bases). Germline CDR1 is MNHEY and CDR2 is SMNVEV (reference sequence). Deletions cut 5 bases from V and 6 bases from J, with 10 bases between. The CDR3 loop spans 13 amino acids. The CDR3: CASSSREAGELFF. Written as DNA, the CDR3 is TGTGCCAGCAGTAGTAGGGAGGCCGGGGAGCTGTTTTTT.

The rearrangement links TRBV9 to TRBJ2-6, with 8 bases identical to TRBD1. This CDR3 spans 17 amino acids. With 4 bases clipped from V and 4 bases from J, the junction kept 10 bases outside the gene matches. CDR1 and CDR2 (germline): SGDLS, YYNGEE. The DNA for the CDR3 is TGTGCCAGCAGCTTGGCAGGGGGCGCGAGCGGGGCCAACGTCCTGACTTTC. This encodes CASSLAGGASGANVLTF. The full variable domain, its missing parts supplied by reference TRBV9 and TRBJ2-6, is DSGVTQTPKHLITATGQRVTLRCSPRSGDLSVYWYQQSLDQGLQFLIQYYNGEERAKGNILERFSAQQFPDLHSELNLSSLELGDSALYFCASSLAGGASGANVLTFGAGSRLTVL.

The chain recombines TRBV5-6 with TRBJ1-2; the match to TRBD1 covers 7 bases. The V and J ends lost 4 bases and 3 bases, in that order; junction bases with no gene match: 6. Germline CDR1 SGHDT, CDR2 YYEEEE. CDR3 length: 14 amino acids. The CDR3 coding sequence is TGTGCCAGCAGCCTGGGACAGCCTTACTATGGCTACACCTTC. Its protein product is CASSLGQPYYGYTF.

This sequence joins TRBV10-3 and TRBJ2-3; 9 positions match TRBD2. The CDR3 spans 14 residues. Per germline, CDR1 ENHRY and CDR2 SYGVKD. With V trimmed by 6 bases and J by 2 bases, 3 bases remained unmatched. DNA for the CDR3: TGTGCCATCAGGGGACTAGCCATCACAGATACGCAGTATTTT. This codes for CAIRGLAITDTQYF.

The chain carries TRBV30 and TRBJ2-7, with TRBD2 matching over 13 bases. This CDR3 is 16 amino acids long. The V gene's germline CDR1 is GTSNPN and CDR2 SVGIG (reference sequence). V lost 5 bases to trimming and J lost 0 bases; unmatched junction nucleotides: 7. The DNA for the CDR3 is TGTGCCTGGGGGGGACTAGCGGGACGCTCCTCCTACGAGCAGTACTTC. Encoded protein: CAWGGLAGRSSYEQYF.

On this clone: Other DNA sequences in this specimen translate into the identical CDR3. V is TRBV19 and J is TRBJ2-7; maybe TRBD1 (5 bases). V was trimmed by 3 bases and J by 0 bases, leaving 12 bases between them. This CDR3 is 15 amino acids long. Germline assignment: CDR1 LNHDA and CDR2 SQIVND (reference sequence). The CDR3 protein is CASSIGQGSSYEQYF. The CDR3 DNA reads TGTGCCAGTAGTATCGGGCAGGGTAGCTCCTACGAGCAGTACTTC. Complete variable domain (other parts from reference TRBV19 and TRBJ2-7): DGGITQSPKYLFRKEGQNVTLSCEQNLNHDAMYWYRQDPGQGLRLIYYSQIVNDFQKGDIAEGYSVSREKKESFPLTVTSAQKNPTAFYLCASSIGQGSSYEQYFGPGTRLTVT.

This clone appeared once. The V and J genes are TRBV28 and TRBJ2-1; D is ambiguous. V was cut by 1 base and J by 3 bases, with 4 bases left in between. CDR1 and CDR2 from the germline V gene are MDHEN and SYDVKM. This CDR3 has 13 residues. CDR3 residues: CASSLSDYNEQFF. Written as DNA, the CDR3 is TGTGCCAGCAGTTTATCCGACTACAATGAGCAGTTCTTC.

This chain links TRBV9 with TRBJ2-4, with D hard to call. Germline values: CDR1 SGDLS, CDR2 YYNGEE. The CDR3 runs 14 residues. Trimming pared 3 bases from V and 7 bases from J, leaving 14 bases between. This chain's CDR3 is CASSASTAPNIQYF. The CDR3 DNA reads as TGTGCCAGCAGCGCCTCCACCGCCCCCAACATTCAGTACTTC.

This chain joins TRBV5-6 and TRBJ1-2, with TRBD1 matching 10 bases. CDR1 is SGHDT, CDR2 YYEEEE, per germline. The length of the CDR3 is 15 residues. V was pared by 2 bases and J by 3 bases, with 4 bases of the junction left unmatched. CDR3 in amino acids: CASSFWDRGDYGYTF. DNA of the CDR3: TGTGCCAGCAGCTTTTGGGACAGGGGTGACTATGGCTACACCTTC.

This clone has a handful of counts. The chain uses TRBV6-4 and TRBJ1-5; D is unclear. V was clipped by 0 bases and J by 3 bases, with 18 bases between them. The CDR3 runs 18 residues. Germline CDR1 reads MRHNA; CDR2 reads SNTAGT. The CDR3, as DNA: TGTGCCAGCAGTGACTCTAGGGTAGCGCGGCGGGACAATCAGCCCCAGCATTTT. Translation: CASSDSRVARRDNQPQHF.

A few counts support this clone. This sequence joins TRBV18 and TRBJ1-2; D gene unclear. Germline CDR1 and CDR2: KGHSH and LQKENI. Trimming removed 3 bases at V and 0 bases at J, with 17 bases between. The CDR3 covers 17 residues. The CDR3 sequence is CASSPAGIALTNYGYTF. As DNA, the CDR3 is TGTGCCAGCTCACCCGCCGGGATAGCACTAACTAACTATGGCTACACCTTC. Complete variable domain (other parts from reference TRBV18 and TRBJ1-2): NAGVMQNPRHLVRRRGQEARLRCSPMKGHSHVYWYRQLPEEGLKFMVYLQKENIIDESGMPKERFSAEFPKEGPSILRIQQVVRGDSAAYFCASSPAGIALTNYGYTFGSGTRLTVV.

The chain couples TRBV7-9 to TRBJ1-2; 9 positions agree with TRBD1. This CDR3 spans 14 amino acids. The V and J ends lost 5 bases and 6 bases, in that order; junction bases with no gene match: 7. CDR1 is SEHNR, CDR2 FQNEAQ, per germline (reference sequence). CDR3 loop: CASSGGTGGDGYTF. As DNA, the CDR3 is TGTGCCAGCAGCGGAGGCACAGGGGGCGATGGCTACACCTTC.